The 8 T cell receptor beta chains below all came from one sample that was sequenced in a study of neurological immune-mediated disorders. MiXCR, run by TCRdb on the 5' RACE reads, gives a single entry per CDR3 protein. The table records approximately 30,000 distinct CDR3 sequences, roughly a quarter of them present only once. The sequencing input was CD4+ T cells from blood. Receptors were obtained from a man aged 45-60 years with HTLV-1-associated myelopathy (HAM/TSP).

This clonotype was counted at least ten times. This chain's CDR3 is CASSGQGLPQETQYF. The CDR3 DNA follows: TGTGCCAGCAGTGGGCAGGGATTACCTCAAGAGACCCAGTACTTC. The chain combines TRBV2 with TRBJ2-5; possible D gene TRBD1, 5 bases. Germline CDR1 reads SNHLY; CDR2 reads FYNNEI. This CDR3 is 15 amino acids long. The V gene lost 4 bases and the J gene lost 2 bases, with 14 bases spanning the gap.

The gene calls are TRBV7-6 and TRBJ2-7; 8 positions agree with TRBD1. CDR3 length equals 14 residues. Germline CDR1 SGHVS, CDR2 FNYEAQ. The CDR3: CANSTGTGTYEQYF. DNA of the CDR3: TGTGCAAACAGCACCGGGACAGGCACCTACGAGCAGTACTTC. The full variable domain, completed using reference TRBV7-6 and TRBJ2-7, is GAGVSQSPRYKVTKRGQDVALRCDPISGHVSLYWYRQALGQGPEFLTYFNYEAQQDKSGLPNDRFSAERPEGSISTLTIQRTEQRDSAMYRCANSTGTGTYEQYFGPGTRLTVT.

V gene TRBV13 combines with J gene TRBJ1-2; D is undetermined. This CDR3 contains 15 residues. In germline, CDR1 is PRHDT, CDR2 FYEKMQ (reference sequence). Trimming removed 1 base from V and 4 bases from J, with 13 bases in between. The CDR3 nucleotides read TGTGCCAGCAGCTTAGACGGCCTTGGTGGCTATGGCTACACCTTC. Encoded protein: CASSLDGLGGYGYTF. Combining the CDR3 with reference TRBV13 and TRBJ1-2 gives the whole variable domain AAGVIQSPRHLIKEKRETATLKCYPIPRHDTVYWYQQGPGQDPQFLISFYEKMQSDKGSIPDRFSAQQFSDYHSELNMSSLELGDSALYFCASSLDGLGGYGYTFGSGTRLTVV.

This clonotype was found many times. As DNA, the CDR3 is TGTGCCAGCAGTGAAGCGGGAAAGAACACTGAAGCTTTCTTT. Translation gives CASSEAGKNTEAFF. V is TRBV6-1 and J is TRBJ1-1; unclear D gene. Germline V lookup: CDR1 MNHNS, CDR2 SASEGT. V lost 0 bases to trimming and J lost 1 base, with 6 bases between them. The CDR3 is made up of 14 amino acids.

The V call is TRBV5-1, the J call TRBJ2-3, with 12 bases that match TRBD1. Per the germline V gene, CDR1 is SGHRS and CDR2 is YFSETQ. CDR3 length: 15 amino acids. V lost 4 bases to trimming and J lost 5 bases; unmatched junction nucleotides: 5. CDR3 nucleotides: TGCGCCAGCAGCGAGGGACAGGGGGCTGGAGATACGCAGTATTTT. This encodes CASSEGQGAGDTQYF.

The rearrangement links TRBV7-6 to TRBJ2-4; the D gene is possibly TRBD2 (7 bases). CDR3 size: 13 residues. Per germline, CDR1 SGHVS and CDR2 FNYEAQ. Deletions cut 5 bases from V and 9 bases from J, with 14 bases between. The CDR3: CASSSGGGGIQYF. In DNA, the CDR3 is TGTGCCAGCAGCAGTGGGGGGGGCGGCATTCAGTACTTC.

This clonotype was counted at least ten times. V usage is TRBV5-1 and J usage is TRBJ2-6; D gene uncertain. The germline V and J ends were trimmed by 5 bases and 0 bases, with 9 bases remaining between them. Per germline, CDR1 SGHRS and CDR2 YFSETQ. The CDR3 is made up of 15 amino acids. The CDR3 DNA sequence: TGCGCCAGCAGGACGGAAAGCTCTGGGGCCAACGTCCTGACTTTC. It specifies CASRTESSGANVLTF.

This clonotype appeared many times. The chain carries TRBV20-1 and TRBJ2-1; 8 positions match TRBD2. This CDR3 is 16 amino acids long. Germline loops: CDR1 DFQATT, CDR2 SNEGSKA (reference sequence). With 0 bases clipped from V and 7 bases from J, the junction kept 11 bases outside the gene matches. Written as DNA, the CDR3 is TGCAGTGCTAGAGATTACCTCGGGGGGGGGAATAATGAGCAGTTCTTC. Residues: CSARDYLGGGNNEQFF.